This T cell receptor (beta chain) was identified during a study of T cells after yellow fever vaccination. Study overall: Preparing low-cell-number fractions relied on SMART-Seq v4 Ultra Low Input.

This clonotype came up many times. J was trimmed by 0 bases and V by 1 base; bases with no gene match: 0. The germline V gene has CDR1 SGHAT and CDR2 FQNNGV. CDR3 length equals 15 residues. MiXCR, run by TCRdb on the 5' RACE reads, gives a single entry per CDR3 protein. Among around 250,000 distinct CDR3 sequences, 6.5% to 8.5% were seen once, and the ten largest hold roughly 0.93%. Sequences were derived from CD4+ T cells sorted from PBMCs, sampled 15 days after the yellow fever booster vaccination. This chain uses TRBV11-2 with TRBJ1-5; TRBD1 aligns across 7 bases. This sequence originates from a man aged 25 to 40 who received the YFV17D yellow fever vaccine. CDR3 coding DNA: TGTGCCAGCAGCTTAGGACAGGGTAGCAATCAGCCCCAGCATTTT. Protein product: CASSLGQGSNQPQHF.